This T cell receptor beta chain is drawn from a study of blood T cell repertoires in COVID-19 (dated by TCRdb to about 2020). About the full investigation: The collaborator samples originated in the United States, Italy and Spain and spanned the acute and convalescent phases of COVID-19. The prospective study material was composed of cDNA or gDNA derived from T cells, B-cell-depleted T cells, or PBMCs. The dataset comprised deeply sampled blood TCRbeta repertoires from subjects exposed to, actively infected with, or recovered from COVID-19. The repertoires were released in a freely available public database intended as a resource for research on the immune response to SARS-CoV-2. Samples came from the ongoing ImmuneRACE study (first 160 participants) plus 1,254 subjects from 6 global collaborators. Nearly every sample came with metadata listing a de-identified subject ID, COVID-19 status, age in years and sex. Where HLA class I and class II types were available, the types were taken from metadata supplied by the sample provider, not from assay-based typing.

TCRbeta CDR3 regions were amplified from genomic DNA using the immunoSEQ Assay, a bias-controlled multiplex PCR. Per the source publication's procedure: Within the assay, amplification of reference gene primers was used to estimate how many nucleated cells each sample contained. To quantify the absolute abundance of each unique TCRbeta CDR3 rearrangement, sequence reads were collapsed and filtered. For each sample, productive Simpson clonality was calculated by taking the square root of Simpson's diversity index across productive rearrangements. In TCRdb, the immuneACCESS table is reduced to in-frame sequences with V and J assigned. These tables do not hold every clone; where another copy was compared, an unresolved V gene accounts for under half, and the others remain unexplained. That table gives V, J and clone size, and the DNA gave D and trimming. Across this sample there are 140,000 or so clones, with about 87% seen only once. Of the sample, about two fifths is held by the ten largest clones.

Another Seattle source contributed samples from volunteer blood donors who had recovered from COVID-19. Each collaborating institution followed its own protocols to collect whole blood in K2EDTA tubes. For TCRbeta analysis, collaborators shipped samples as frozen whole blood, isolated PBMCs, or DNA extracted from either of those sample types. V has 8 bases trimmed and J has 0 bases trimmed; junction bases matching no gene number 7. The CDR3 measures 14 amino acids from cysteine to phenylalanine. Only the CDR3 DNA is retained, 42 bases long and in frame from the first base. CDR1 and CDR2 are read off the germline V gene (reference sequence) as MNHEY and SMNVEV. Here is what the overall study found, with its caveats: The quantity of clinical and demographic metadata differed by source and by participant and was supplied without curation.

As for this clone: Its cognate antigen has yet to be identified. No much larger clone exists at a distance of one base, and base qualities are not known.

The clonotype was recovered from a man aged 45 to 65 who had recovered from COVID-19. The chain couples TRBV27 to TRBJ2-7; the central 7 bases match TRBD2. Sequenced material: peripheral blood. This receptor carries the CDR3 CASGREASSYEQYF. DNA sequence: TGTGCCAGCGGACGGGAGGCCAGCTCCTACGAGCAGTACTTC.